The rows below give T cell receptor beta chains drawn from one sample of a study of control samples from healthy donors and cancer patients. Generated by immunoSEQ multiplex PCR, the TCRdb table keeps only in-frame clones and is missing some. The table includes about 82,000 clones, around 89% detected once. Sequenced: blood. The receptors were sampled from a man between 50 and 59 years old in good health. Each CDR3 is given with its conserved first and last residue. A D gene is named only where the DNA matches it firmly. A row's size may be missing; if present it is once, few, many or a size class.

J gene,D gene,clone size,V gene,CDR3 protein,CDR3 DNA
TRBJ2-1,TRBD2,.,TRBV24-1,CATGPGGSHNEQFF,TGTGCCACCGGCCCGGGGGGTTCCCACAATGAGCAGTTCTTC
TRBJ1-2,TRBD1,.,TRBV7-2,CASRSPGQHYGYTF,TGTGCCAGCAGATCCCCGGGACAGCACTATGGCTACACCTTC
TRBJ2-5,TRBD1,.,TRBV6-2/TRBV6-3,CASSLRGTGVPQETQYF,TGTGCCAGCAGTCTCCGTGGGACAGGGGTCCCGCAAGAGACCCAGTACTTC
TRBJ1-6,TRBD1,.,TRBV19,CASSGQGNSPLHF,TGTGCCAGTAGCGGACAGGGTAATTCACCCCTCCACTTT
TRBJ2-3,.,.,TRBV19,CASSISLTETYF,TGTGCCAGTAGTATATCCCTCACGGAGACGTATTTT
TRBJ1-1,TRBD1,few,TRBV7-2,CASSLGRDRVTTEAFF,TGTGCCAGCAGCTTAGGTCGAGACAGGGTCACCACTGAAGCTTTCTTT
TRBJ1-3,.,.,TRBV25-1,CASSEYSGLQGGNTIYF,TGTGCCAGCAGTGAATATTCCGGCCTTCAGGGTGGAAACACCATATATTTT
TRBJ2-1,.,.,TRBV5-1,CASSLGSAAQGEQFF,TGCGCCAGCAGCTTGGGAAGTGCAGCTCAGGGTGAGCAGTTCTTC
TRBJ1-5,TRBD1,.,TRBV12-3/TRBV12-4,CASSRGDRQPQHF,TGTGCCAGCAGCCGGGGGGACAGGCAGCCCCAGCATTTT
TRBJ1-4,.,.,TRBV10-1,CARKGRDNEKLFF,TGCGCCCGTAAGGGACGGGATAATGAAAAACTGTTTTTT
TRBJ2-2,.,.,TRBV7-3,CASSLAGANTGELFF,TGTGCCAGCAGCTTGGCAGGGGCGAACACCGGGGAGCTGTTTTTT
TRBJ2-3,.,.,TRBV7-3,CASSQNGEDTQYF,TGTGCCAGCAGCCAGAATGGGGAGGATACGCAGTATTTT
TRBJ2-1,TRBD2,.,TRBV15,CATSRGGTSPGNEQFF,TGTGCCACCAGCAGAGGGGGGACTAGCCCGGGCAATGAGCAGTTCTTC
TRBJ2-7,.,.,TRBV5-6,CARSVSYEQYF,TGTGCCCGCAGCGTGTCCTACGAGCAGTACTTC
TRBJ1-1,.,.,TRBV29-1,CSVVGRLNTEAFF,TGCAGCGTTGTAGGGCGATTGAACACTGAAGCTTTCTTT
TRBJ1-6,TRBD1,few,TRBV5-8,CASSPMGQINSPLHF,TGTGCCAGCAGCCCCATGGGACAGATAAATTCACCCCTCCACTTT
TRBJ2-3,.,.,TRBV4-3,CASSQDTGTDTQYF,TGCGCCAGCAGCCAAGATACAGGGACAGATACGCAGTATTTT
TRBJ2-7,.,.,TRBV4-1,CASSQKQGPEQYF,TGCGCCAGCAGCCAAAAACAGGGACCCGAGCAGTACTTC
TRBJ1-1,.,.,TRBV7-2,CASSLLGGWAEAFF,TGTGCCAGCAGCTTATTAGGGGGGTGGGCTGAAGCTTTCTTT
TRBJ2-2,.,.,TRBV7-9,CASSWGNTGELFF,TGTGCCAGCAGCTGGGGTAACACCGGGGAGCTGTTTTTT
TRBJ2-1,TRBD2,.,TRBV15,CATSRTSGVGDEQFF,TGTGCCACCAGCAGGACTAGCGGGGTTGGGGATGAGCAGTTCTTC
TRBJ1-6,TRBD1,.,TRBV7-3,CAGVGQGNNSPLHF,TGTGCCGGTGTGGGACAGGGGAATAATTCACCCCTCCACTTT
TRBJ2-1,.,.,TRBV29-1,CSVGDNEQFF,TGCAGCGTTGGGGACAATGAGCAGTTCTTC
TRBJ2-7,.,.,TRBV6-5,CASTWSSYEQYF,TGTGCCAGCACCTGGAGCTCCTACGAGCAGTACTTC
TRBJ2-1,.,.,TRBV4-1,CASSQEGQTYNEQFF,TGCGCCAGCAGCCAAGAAGGACAGACCTACAATGAGCAGTTCTTC
TRBJ2-1,TRBD2,.,TRBV7-3,CASGSGGASNEQFF,TGTGCCAGCGGGAGCGGGGGGGCGTCTAATGAGCAGTTCTTC
TRBJ1-6,.,once,TRBV25-1,CASSEGRTVNSPLHF,TGTGCCAGCAGTGAGGGAAGGACGGTTAACTCACCCCTCCACTTT
TRBJ2-4,.,.,TRBV5-6,CASSTWGNIQYF,TGTGCCAGCAGCACATGGGGAAACATTCAGTACTTC
TRBJ1-2,.,.,TRBV30,CAGRQVTNYGYTF,TGTGCCGGAAGACAAGTGACTAACTATGGCTACACCTTC
TRBJ1-2,TRBD1,.,TRBV6-5,CASSRRQGGDYGYTF,TGTGCCAGCAGTCGTAGACAGGGGGGCGACTATGGCTACACCTTC
TRBJ1-1,.,.,TRBV29-1,CSVRTGGTEAFF,TGCAGCGTTAGGACCGGAGGCACTGAAGCTTTCTTT
TRBJ1-2,.,.,TRBV29-1,CSVEDIGQYYGYTF,TGCAGCGTTGAAGATATAGGACAGTACTATGGCTACACCTTC
TRBJ1-5,.,.,TRBV12-3/TRBV12-4,CASSAGRWQPQHF,TGTGCCAGCAGCGCCGGCAGATGGCAGCCCCAGCATTTT
TRBJ1-1,.,once,TRBV5-1,CASSSQGWNTEAFF,TGCGCCAGCAGCTCCCAGGGGTGGAACACTGAAGCTTTCTTT
TRBJ2-3,TRBD2,once,TRBV4-2,CASSQDLPSGGADTQYF,TGTGCCAGCAGCCAAGATCTCCCTAGCGGGGGGGCAGATACGCAGTATTTT
TRBJ1-3,.,.,TRBV5-1,CASSPEAGTGYTIYF,TGCGCCAGCAGCCCGGAGGCAGGGACGGGATACACCATATATTTT
TRBJ2-7,.,.,TRBV21-1,CASSNTSKQYF,TGTGCCAGCAGCAATACCAGCAAGCAGTACTTC
TRBJ2-1,.,.,TRBV9,CASSQTSSGNEQFF,TGTGCCAGCAGCCAGACATCGAGCGGCAATGAGCAGTTCTTC
TRBJ1-5,.,.,TRBV2,CASRVKHSGNQPQHF,TGTGCCAGCAGAGTAAAGCATTCGGGCAATCAGCCCCAGCATTTT
TRBJ2-3,.,.,TRBV30,CAWSEASRDTQYF,TGTGCCTGGAGCGAGGCATCCAGAGATACGCAGTATTTT
TRBJ1-2,.,.,TRBV12-3/TRBV12-4,CASSGTNYGYTF,TGTGCCAGCAGCGGTACTAACTATGGCTACACCTTC
TRBJ2-1,TRBD2,.,TRBV7-8,CASSFPGGNEQFF,TGTGCCAGCAGCTTCCCGGGGGGCAATGAGCAGTTCTTC
TRBJ2-5,.,.,TRBV7-3,CASSLGSWETQYF,TGTGCCAGCAGCTTAGGATCGTGGGAGACCCAGTACTTC
TRBJ2-3,.,.,TRBV29-1,CSAPASTDTQYF,TGCAGCGCCCCCGCCAGCACAGATACGCAGTATTTT
TRBJ2-7,TRBD1,.,TRBV12-3/TRBV12-4,CASSPYGQGRGDF,TGTGCCAGCAGTCCCTACGGACAGGGCCGCGGGGACTTC
TRBJ1-2,.,.,TRBV21-1,CASSNRGTGTTLYGYTF,TGTGCCAGCAGCAATAGGGGTACCGGGACCACCCTCTATGGCTACACCTTC
TRBJ2-3,.,once,TRBV29-1,CSVVQDSSFRTQYF,TGCAGCGTTGTTCAGGACAGTTCTTTTCGTACGCAGTATTTT
TRBJ2-7,.,.,TRBV11-2,CASSLGGRRDEQYF,TGTGCCAGCAGCTTAGGGGGGCGAAGGGACGAGCAGTACTTC
TRBJ2-7,.,.,TRBV7-9,CASSLAGTREYF,TGTGCCAGCAGCTTAGCCGGGACTCGGGAGTACTTC
TRBJ2-3,.,once,TRBV7-2,CASSLGRTHTDTQYF,TGTGCCAGCAGCTTAGGACGCACACATACAGATACGCAGTATTTT
TRBJ2-1,.,.,TRBV6-5,CASSRRTGEQFF,TGTGCCAGCAGTCGAAGGACGGGCGAGCAGTTCTTC
TRBJ2-7,TRBD1,.,TRBV6-6,CASSADRQYYEQYF,TGTGCCAGCAGCGCGGACAGGCAGTACTACGAGCAGTACTTC
TRBJ1-1,TRBD1,.,TRBV2,CASTRGQFSRMNTEAFF,TGTGCCAGCACCCGGGGACAGTTCTCAAGGATGAACACTGAAGCTTTCTTT